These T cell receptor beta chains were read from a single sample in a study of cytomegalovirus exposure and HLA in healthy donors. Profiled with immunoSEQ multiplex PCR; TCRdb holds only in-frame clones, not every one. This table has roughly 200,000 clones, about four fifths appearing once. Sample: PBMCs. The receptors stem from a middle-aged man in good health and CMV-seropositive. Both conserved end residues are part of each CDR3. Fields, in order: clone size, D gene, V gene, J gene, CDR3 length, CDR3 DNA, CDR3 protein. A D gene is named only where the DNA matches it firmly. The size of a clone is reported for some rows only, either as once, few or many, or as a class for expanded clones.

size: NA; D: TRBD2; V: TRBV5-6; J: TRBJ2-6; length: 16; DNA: TGTGCCAGCAGCTTGGATGGGGGGGCTGGGGCCAACGTCCTGACTTTC; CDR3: CASSLDGGAGANVLTF
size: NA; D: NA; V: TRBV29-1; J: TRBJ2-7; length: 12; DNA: TGCAGCGTCACCAGGGATTCCTACGAGCAGTACTTC; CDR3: CSVTRDSYEQYF
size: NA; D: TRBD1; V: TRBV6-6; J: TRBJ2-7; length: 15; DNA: TGTGCCAGCAGTCGCTTCCCACGACAGGGCAACGAGCAGTACTTC; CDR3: CASSRFPRQGNEQYF
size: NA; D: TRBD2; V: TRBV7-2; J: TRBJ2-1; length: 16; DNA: TGTGCCAGCAGCCAATTGGGGGGAGGGGCCTACAATGAGCAGTTCTTC; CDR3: CASSQLGGGAYNEQFF
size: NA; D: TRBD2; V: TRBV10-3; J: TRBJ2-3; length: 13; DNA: TGTGCCATCAGTGAAGCCCCTAGCGGGAAGCAGTATTTT; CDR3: CAISEAPSGKQYF
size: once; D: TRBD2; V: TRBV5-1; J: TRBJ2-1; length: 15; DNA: TGCGCCAGCAGCCTAGTAGCGGGTTCCTACAATGAGCAGTTCTTC; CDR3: CASSLVAGSYNEQFF
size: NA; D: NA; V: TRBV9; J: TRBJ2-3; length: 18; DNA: TGTGCCAGCAGCGTAGATAGCGGTACAGAAGCTAGCACAGATACGCAGTATTTT; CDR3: CASSVDSGTEASTDTQYF
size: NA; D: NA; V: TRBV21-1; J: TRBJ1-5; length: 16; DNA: TGTGCCAAGACTTGCCCCGGGACAGGCAAAGGTCAGCCCCAGCATTTT; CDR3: CAKTCPGTGKGQPQHF
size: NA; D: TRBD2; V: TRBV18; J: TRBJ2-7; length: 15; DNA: TGTGCCAGCTCACCAGCCGGGACTAGGGGTTCCGAGCAGTACTTC; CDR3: CASSPAGTRGSEQYF
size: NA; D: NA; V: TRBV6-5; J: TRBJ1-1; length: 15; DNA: TGTGCCAGCAGTGGAACCGGGACACCGAACACTGAAGCTTTCTTT; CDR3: CASSGTGTPNTEAFF
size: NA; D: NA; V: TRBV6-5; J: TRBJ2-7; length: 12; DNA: TGTGCCAGCAACATCAACTCCTACGAGCAGTACTTC; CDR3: CASNINSYEQYF
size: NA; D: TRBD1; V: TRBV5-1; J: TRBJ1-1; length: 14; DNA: TGCGCCAGCAGCTGGACAGGGGGGAACACTGAAGCTTTCTTT; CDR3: CASSWTGGNTEAFF
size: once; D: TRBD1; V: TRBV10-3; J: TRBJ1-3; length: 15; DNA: TGTGCCATCAGCGGGACAGGGGGACCTGGAAACACCATATATTTT; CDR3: CAISGTGGPGNTIYF
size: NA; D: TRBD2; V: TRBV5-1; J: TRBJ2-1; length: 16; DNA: TGCGCCAGCAGTCCCCCTACGGGAGGGATCTACAATGAGCAGTTCTTC; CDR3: CASSPPTGGIYNEQFF
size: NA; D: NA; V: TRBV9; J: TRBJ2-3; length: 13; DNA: TGTGCCAGCAGCGTAGAGGTCGGGGGTACGCAGTATTTT; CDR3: CASSVEVGGTQYF
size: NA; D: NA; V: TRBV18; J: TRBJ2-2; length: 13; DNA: TGTGCCAGCTCCCGGACAGTCGACGGGGAGCTGTTTTTT; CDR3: CASSRTVDGELFF
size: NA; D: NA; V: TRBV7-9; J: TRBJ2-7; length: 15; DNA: TGTGCCAGCAGCTTAGATGGGGGGGCACCCTACGAGCAGTACTTC; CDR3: CASSLDGGAPYEQYF
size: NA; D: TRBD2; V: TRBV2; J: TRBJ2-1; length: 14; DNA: TGTGCCAGCTCCCTAGCGGGGGGGAGCGGTGAGCAGTTCTTC; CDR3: CASSLAGGSGEQFF
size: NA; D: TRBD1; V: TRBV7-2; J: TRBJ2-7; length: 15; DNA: TGTGCCAGCAGACTCACCGGGACAGGGTCCTACGAGCAGTACTTC; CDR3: CASRLTGTGSYEQYF
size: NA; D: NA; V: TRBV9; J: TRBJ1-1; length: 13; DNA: TGTGCCAGCAGCGTAACGGCAGGGACTGAAGCTTTCTTT; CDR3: CASSVTAGTEAFF
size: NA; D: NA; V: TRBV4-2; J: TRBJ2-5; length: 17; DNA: TGTGCCAGCAGCCTCCTTGGCGGGGCTTCGTCGGGGGAGACCCAGTACTTC; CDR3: CASSLLGGASSGETQYF
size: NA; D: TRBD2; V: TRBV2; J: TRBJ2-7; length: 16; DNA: TGTGCCAGCAGTGAAGGACTAGCGGAGGCACCCTACGAGCAGTACTTC; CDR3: CASSEGLAEAPYEQYF
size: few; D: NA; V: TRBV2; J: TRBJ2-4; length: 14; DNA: TGTGCCAGCAGTTATCGACAGACAGTAGACATTCAGTACTTC; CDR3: CASSYRQTVDIQYF
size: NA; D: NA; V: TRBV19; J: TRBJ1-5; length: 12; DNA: TGTGCCAGTAAGAGCCCCAATCAGCCCCAGCATTTT; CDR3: CASKSPNQPQHF
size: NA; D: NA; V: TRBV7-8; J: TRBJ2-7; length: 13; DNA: TGTGCCAGCAGCCTGGGGACTTTCTACGAGCAGTACTTC; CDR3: CASSLGTFYEQYF
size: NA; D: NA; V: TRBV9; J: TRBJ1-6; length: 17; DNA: TGTGCCAGCAGCGTAGGGAGTGGACAGCGCTATAATTCACCCCTCCACTTT; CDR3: CASSVGSGQRYNSPLHF
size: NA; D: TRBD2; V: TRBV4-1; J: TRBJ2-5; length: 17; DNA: TGCGCCAGCAGCCAAGATGGGGGACTAGCGGGGCGGGAGACCCAGTACTTC; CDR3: CASSQDGGLAGRETQYF
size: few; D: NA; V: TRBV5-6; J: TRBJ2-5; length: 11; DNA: TGTGCCAGCAGCTTGACTAAGACCCAGTACTTC; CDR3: CASSLTKTQYF
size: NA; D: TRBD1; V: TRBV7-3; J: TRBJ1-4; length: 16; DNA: TGTGCCAGCAGCTCCCGGGACAGGGGGTATAATGAAAAACTGTTTTTT; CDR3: CASSSRDRGYNEKLFF
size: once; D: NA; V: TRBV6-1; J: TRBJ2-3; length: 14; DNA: TGTGCCAGCAACTCACGTGCCATCACAGATACGCAGTATTTT; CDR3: CASNSRAITDTQYF
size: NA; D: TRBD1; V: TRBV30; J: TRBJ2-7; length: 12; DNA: TGTGCCTGGAGTGGACAGGGTTACGAGCAGTACTTC; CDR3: CAWSGQGYEQYF
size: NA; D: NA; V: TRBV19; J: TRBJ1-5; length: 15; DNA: TGTGCCAGTACCTCTGGGGGGGCCAGAAATCAGCCCCAGCATTTT; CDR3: CASTSGGARNQPQHF
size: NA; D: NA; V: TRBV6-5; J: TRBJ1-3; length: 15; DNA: TGTGCCAGCAGTTTCGACATTAGCTCTGGAAACACCATATATTTT; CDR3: CASSFDISSGNTIYF
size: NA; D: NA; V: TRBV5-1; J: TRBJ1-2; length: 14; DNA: TGCGCCTCGTCCGGGAGGGGGGCTAACTATGGCTACACCTTC; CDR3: CASSGRGANYGYTF
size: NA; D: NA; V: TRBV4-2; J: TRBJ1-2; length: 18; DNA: TGTGCCAGCAGCCAAATAGCCCTCGAACAGGGCAGGGGAAATGGCTACACCTTC; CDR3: CASSQIALEQGRGNGYTF
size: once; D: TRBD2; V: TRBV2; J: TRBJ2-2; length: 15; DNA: TGTGCCAGCAGTCGACTAGCGGGAGTTACCGGGGAGCTGTTTTTT; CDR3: CASSRLAGVTGELFF
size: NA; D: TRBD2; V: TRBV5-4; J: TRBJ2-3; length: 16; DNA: TGCGCCAGCAGCCAAGAAGTCGGGGAGGGCCGGGATACGCAGTATTTT; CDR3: CASSQEVGEGRDTQYF
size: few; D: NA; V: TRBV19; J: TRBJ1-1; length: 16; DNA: TGTGCCAGTAGTATAGGGGGAGGGGCTAAGAACACTGAAGCTTTCTTT; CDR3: CASSIGGGAKNTEAFF
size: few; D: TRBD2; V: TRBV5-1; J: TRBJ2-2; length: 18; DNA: TGCGCCAGCAGCTTGGCCTCCGGGACTAGCGTACTCACCGGGGAGCTGTTTTTT; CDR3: CASSLASGTSVLTGELFF
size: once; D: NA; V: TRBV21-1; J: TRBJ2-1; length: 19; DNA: TGTGCCAGCAGCAAAAGAAACGTCGAGGGGGACAGAACCTACAATGAGCAGTTCTTC; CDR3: CASSKRNVEGDRTYNEQFF
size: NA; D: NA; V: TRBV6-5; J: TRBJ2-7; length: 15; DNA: TGTGCCAGCAGTTACGTCGCGGCTCCGCCTTACGAGCAGTACTTC; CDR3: CASSYVAAPPYEQYF
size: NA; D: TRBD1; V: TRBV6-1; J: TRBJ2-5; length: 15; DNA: TGTGCCAGCAGTGCTCTGGGACAGGGGATCGAGACCCAGTACTTC; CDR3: CASSALGQGIETQYF
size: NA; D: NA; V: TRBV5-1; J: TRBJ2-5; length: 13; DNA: TGCGCCAGCAGCTTGGACAGCCAAGAGACCCAGTACTTC; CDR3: CASSLDSQETQYF
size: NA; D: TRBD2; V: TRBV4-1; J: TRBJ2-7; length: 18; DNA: TGCGCCAGCAGCCAAGTAAGGTCGAGCGGGGACTCACTCTACGAGCAGTACTTC; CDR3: CASSQVRSSGDSLYEQYF
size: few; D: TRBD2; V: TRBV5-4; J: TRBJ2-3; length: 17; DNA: TGTGCCAGCAGCTCGAGACTAGCGGGCCCCGACGGAGATACGCAGTATTTT; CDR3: CASSSRLAGPDGDTQYF
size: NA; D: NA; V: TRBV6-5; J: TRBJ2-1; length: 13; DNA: TGTGCCAGCAGTTCTCCACAGCCAAATGAGCAGTTCTTC; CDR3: CASSSPQPNEQFF
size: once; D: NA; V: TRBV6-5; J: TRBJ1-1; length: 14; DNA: TGTGCCAGCAGTTACAGAGGGTCTGGCGCTGAAGCTTTCTTT; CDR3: CASSYRGSGAEAFF
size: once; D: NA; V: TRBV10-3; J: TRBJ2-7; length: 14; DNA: TGTGCCATCAGCCCCGGACTAAAGATGCGGGAGCAGTACTTC; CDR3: CAISPGLKMREQYF
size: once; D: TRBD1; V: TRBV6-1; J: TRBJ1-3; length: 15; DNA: TGTGCCAGCAGTCGCGGACAGGGGGCTGGAAACACCATATATTTT; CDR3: CASSRGQGAGNTIYF
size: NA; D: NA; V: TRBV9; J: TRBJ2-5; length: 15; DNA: TGTGCCAGCAGCGTAGCGGGCAGGGGGGTTGAGACCCAGTACTTC; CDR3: CASSVAGRGVETQYF
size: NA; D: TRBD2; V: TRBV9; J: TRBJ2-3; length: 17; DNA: TGTGCCAGCAGCGTAAATCGTGCGGGAGGAGGAACAGATACGCAGTATTTT; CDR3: CASSVNRAGGGTDTQYF
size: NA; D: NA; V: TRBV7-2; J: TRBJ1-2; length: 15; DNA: TGTGCCAGCAGGCCTCAGGGCTCGGATAGCTATGGCTACACCTTC; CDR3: CASRPQGSDSYGYTF
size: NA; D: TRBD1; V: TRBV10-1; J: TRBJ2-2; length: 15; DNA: TGCGCCAGCAGAAACGGACAGGACAACACCGGGGAGCTGTTTTTT; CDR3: CASRNGQDNTGELFF
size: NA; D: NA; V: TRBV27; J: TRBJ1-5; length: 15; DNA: TGTGCCAGCAGTTTCCGGCCAGGGAGGGGACAGCCCCAGCATTTT; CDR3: CASSFRPGRGQPQHF
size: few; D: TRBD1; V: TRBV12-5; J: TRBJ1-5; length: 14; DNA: TGTGCTAGTGGTTGGGACAGCCCCAATCAGCCCCAGCATTTT; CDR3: CASGWDSPNQPQHF
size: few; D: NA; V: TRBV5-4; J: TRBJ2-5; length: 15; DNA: TGTGCCAGCAGCGCCGCAGGGTTGGGGGGAGAGACCCAGTACTTC; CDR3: CASSAAGLGGETQYF